This entry lists 10 T cell receptor beta chains sequenced from one sample in a study of blood T cell repertoires in COVID-19. Measured with immunoSEQ multiplex PCR; TCRdb has only the in-frame clones, and not every one. The sample carries 390,000 or so clones, roughly 90% recorded once. Sequenced sample: peripheral blood. These receptors were collected from a woman under 40 with COVID-19, enrolled during active disease.

V usage is TRBV5-1 and J usage is TRBJ2-1; unclear D gene. The CDR3 is made up of 15 amino acids. V was pared by 4 bases and J by 5 bases, with 16 bases between. Germline V gene data show CDR1 as SGHRS and CDR2 as YFSETQ. The CDR3 nucleotides are TGCGCCAGCAGCAGTCTAGGTCGAGTAAACAATGAGCAGTTCTTC. Translated: CASSSLGRVNNEQFF.

The genes are TRBV5-4 and TRBJ1-1; TRBD1 is a possible D gene (6 bases). Germline CDR1 SGHNT, CDR2 YYREEE (reference sequence). V lost 0 bases and J 1 base, leaving 13 bases between the germline ends. The CDR3 consists of 16 residues. CDR3 in DNA: TGTGCCAGCAGCTTGGGACAGGCCTATGGGAACACTGAAGCTTTCTTT. Its protein product is CASSLGQAYGNTEAFF.

The V call is TRBV5-1, the J call TRBJ1-2; 7 nucleotides agree with TRBD1. V shed 4 bases, J shed 2 bases, and the junction held 2 bases outside the gene matches. The CDR3 runs 13 residues. The germline gives CDR1 SGHRS, CDR2 YFSETQ. The CDR3 loop reads CASSPGQNYGYTF. The CDR3 nucleotides read TGCGCCAGCAGCCCGGGACAGAACTATGGCTACACCTTC.

This clone was recorded once. V and J are TRBV24-1 and TRBJ2-2; 7 nucleotides line up with TRBD1. The CDR3 spans 16 residues. Trimming took 4 bases from V and 2 from J; bases not matched to a gene: 6. Germline V lookup: CDR1 KGHDR, CDR2 SFDVKD. The DNA for the CDR3 is TGTGCCACCAGTGACCATAACAGGGGAAACACCGGGGAGCTGTTTTTT. Its translation is CATSDHNRGNTGELFF.

The chain has TRBV3-1 (or the pseudogene TRBV3-2) and TRBJ2-3, with D uncertain. This CDR3 spans 16 amino acids. CDR1 LGHDT and CDR2 YNNKEL come from the germline V gene (reference sequence). V shed 0 bases and J shed 2 bases, with 12 bases lying between them. DNA for the CDR3: TGTGCCAGCAGCCAAGATGAGTATCCCCCCACAGATACGCAGTATTTT. It specifies CASSQDEYPPTDTQYF.

This chain joins TRBV4-3 and TRBJ1-2; TRBD1 agrees at 9 bases. CDR3 length: 15 residues. The J segment lost 4 bases and the V segment lost 0 bases, leaving 3 bases of the junction unmatched. The germline V gene has CDR1 LGHNA and CDR2 YSLEER. The CDR3 DNA is TGCGCCAGCAGCCAAGACACAGGGGGCGGCTATGGCTACACCTTC. Protein: CASSQDTGGGYGYTF.

The rearrangement joins TRBV5-8 to TRBJ2-5; D is perhaps TRBD2 (5 bases). CDR1 is SGHTS, CDR2 YDEGEE, per germline. The CDR3 runs to 14 residues. V shed 0 bases and J shed 2 bases, with 8 bases lying between them. The chain's CDR3 is CASSLGTYQETQYF. The DNA of the CDR3 is TGTGCCAGCAGCTTGGGGACTTATCAAGAGACCCAGTACTTC.

The rearrangement uses TRBV11-3 and TRBJ2-1; D perhaps matches TRBD2 (6 bases). Germline V lookup: CDR1 SGHNT, CDR2 YENEEA. The CDR3 consists of 17 residues. V was trimmed by 5 bases and J by 3 bases, leaving 20 bases between them. The CDR3 sequence is CASSPLRRGAVYNEQFF. CDR3 nucleotides: TGTGCCAGCAGCCCATTGCGACGCGGGGCTGTCTACAATGAGCAGTTCTTC.

The V and J genes are TRBV3-1 (or the pseudogene TRBV3-2) and TRBJ2-1, with 8 bases matching TRBD2. The CDR3 runs to 16 residues. CDR1 LGHDT and CDR2 YNNKEL come from the germline V gene (reference sequence). V lost 4 bases and J lost 3; bases outside the gene matches: 8. CDR3 bases: TGTGCCAGCAGCCCTAACCCGGGGGGGAACTACAATGAGCAGTTCTTC. Its protein is CASSPNPGGNYNEQFF.

The chain joins TRBV4-1 to TRBJ2-3, with 11 bases identical to TRBD1. With V trimmed by 0 bases and J by 6 bases, 5 bases remained unmatched. Germline V CDR1 and CDR2: MGHRA, YSYEKL. This CDR3 is built from 16 residues. CDR3 DNA: TGCGCCAGCAGCCAAGACGGGACAGGGGGAATGGATACGCAGTATTTT. Protein product: CASSQDGTGGMDTQYF.